This T cell receptor (beta chain) was recorded in a study of T cells in tumors after PD-1 blockade. Study-level information: Prior checkpoint blockade, systemic immunosuppressant use, or anti-cancer therapy within 4 weeks excluded patients. During anti-PD-1 treatment, some patients continued daily vismodegib 150 mg. Findings and caveats of the study: Blood contained about 40% of the tumor's TCR clonotypes.

Notes on this clone: The antigen remains unidentified.

Sequencing was performed with immunoSEQ multiplex PCR; in TCRdb, only in-frame clones are kept and a portion is missing. The table has around 45,000 clones, roughly 80% seen once; the top ten hold 8.7%. Here the sequenced sample was PBMCs, taken before anti-PD-1 therapy. The source is a human donor with advanced basal cell or squamous cell carcinoma (not recorded which).

This CDR3 reads CSVVGQGGVEQYF. The CDR3 coding sequence is TGCAGCGTTGTTGGGCAGGGGGGAGTCGAGCAGTACTTC. This chain connects TRBV29-1 to TRBJ2-7; a weak D match, TRBD1 (7 bases). The CDR3 consists of 13 residues. The germline V and J ends were trimmed by 4 bases and 6 bases, with 16 bases remaining between them. Germline V gene data show CDR1 as SQVTM and CDR2 as ANQGSEA.